This T cell receptor (beta chain) was sequenced in a study of blood T cell repertoires in COVID-19 (dated by TCRdb to 2020 to 2022). With respect to the entire study: Samples from collaborators originated in the United States, Italy and Spain and spanned both the acute and convalescent phases of COVID-19. The prospective study material was composed of cDNA or gDNA derived from T cells, B-cell-depleted T cells, or PBMCs. The repertoires were made available in a free public database intended to serve as a resource for research on the immune response to SARS-CoV-2. The samples were drawn from two sources: the first 160 participants of the ongoing ImmuneRACE study, and 1,000 to 1,500 subjects contributed by 6 global collaborators. The sample metadata nearly always contained a de-identified subject ID, COVID-19 status, age in years and sex. Where available, HLA class I and class II types were taken from metadata supplied by the sample provider and were not determined by assay-based typing. Subjects who had been exposed to COVID-19, were actively infected with it, or had recovered from it provided the deeply sampled blood TCRbeta repertoires that made up the dataset.

In the prospective study, participants were roughly 18 to 95 years old, resided in about two dozen geographic areas of the United States, and were enrolled through a virtual design. Cohort assignment in the prospective study relied on participant-reported clinical history from a screening survey and a study questionnaire. Mobile phlebotomists in the prospective study collected whole blood, serum and a nasopharyngeal or oropharyngeal swab from every participant. Over a 2-month period, participants in the prospective study had the option of providing additional blood draws and questionnaires. Before DNA extraction, prospective study blood samples were shipped either frozen or at room temperature. Results and caveats for the whole study, not just this receptor: Clinical and demographic metadata were provided uncurated, with the amount varying by source and participant.

A remark on this clone: Its antigen is not yet known. An end of the junction differs from the germline gene, which may be a read error.

The immunoSEQ Assay, a bias-controlled multiplex PCR, was used to amplify TCRbeta CDR3 regions from genomic DNA. Regarding the original processing steps: Nucleated cell counts per sample were estimated from amplification of reference gene primers within the assay. Sequence reads were collapsed and filtered to measure the absolute abundance of every unique TCRbeta CDR3 rearrangement. For each sample, productive Simpson clonality was calculated as the square root of Simpson's diversity index across productive rearrangements. TCRdb retrieved this table from immuneACCESS and kept in-frame rearrangements only. Not all clones are present; in checked studies, unresolved V genes account for under half, and no reason is known for the remainder. V and J calls and clone size are copied from that table; D and trimming were computed from the DNA. This sample holds about 400,000 clones; approximately 86% were observed only once. Jointly, the top ten make up 2% to 2.5% of the sample.

The germline V gene provides CDR1 SGHVS and CDR2 FNYEAQ. From its cysteine to its phenylalanine, the CDR3 spans 14 amino acids. Only the CDR3 part of the read is kept: 42 bases, read in frame from the first base. Material: PBMCs or T cells enriched from blood (not recorded which). The sequence was obtained from a woman aged 40 to 50 with acute COVID-19. The chain employs TRBV7-6 and TRBJ2-1; TRBD1 lines up with 10 middle nucleotides. CDR3 reads: CASSLAGDRGEQFF. At the DNA level, the sequence is TGTGCCAGCAGCCTAGCTGGGGACAGGGGTGAGCAGTTCTTC.